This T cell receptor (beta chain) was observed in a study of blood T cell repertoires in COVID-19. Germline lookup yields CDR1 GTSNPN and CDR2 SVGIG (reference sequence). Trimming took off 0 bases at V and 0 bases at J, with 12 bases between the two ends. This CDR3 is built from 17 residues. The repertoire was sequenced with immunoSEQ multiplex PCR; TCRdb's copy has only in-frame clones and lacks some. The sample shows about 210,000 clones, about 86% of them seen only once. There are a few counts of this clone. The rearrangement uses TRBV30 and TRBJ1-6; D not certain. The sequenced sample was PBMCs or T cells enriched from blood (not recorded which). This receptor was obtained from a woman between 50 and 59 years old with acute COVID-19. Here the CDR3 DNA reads TGTGCCTGGAGTGTCTCGCTAGGGAGCTCCTATAATTCACCCCTCCACTTT. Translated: CAWSVSLGSSYNSPLHF. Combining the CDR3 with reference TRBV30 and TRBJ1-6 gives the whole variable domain SQTIHQWPATLVQPVGSPLSLECTVEGTSNPNLYWYRQAAGRGLQLLFYSVGIGQISSEVPQNLSASRPQDRQFILSSKKLLLSDSGFYLCAWSVSLGSSYNSPLHFGNGTRLTVT.